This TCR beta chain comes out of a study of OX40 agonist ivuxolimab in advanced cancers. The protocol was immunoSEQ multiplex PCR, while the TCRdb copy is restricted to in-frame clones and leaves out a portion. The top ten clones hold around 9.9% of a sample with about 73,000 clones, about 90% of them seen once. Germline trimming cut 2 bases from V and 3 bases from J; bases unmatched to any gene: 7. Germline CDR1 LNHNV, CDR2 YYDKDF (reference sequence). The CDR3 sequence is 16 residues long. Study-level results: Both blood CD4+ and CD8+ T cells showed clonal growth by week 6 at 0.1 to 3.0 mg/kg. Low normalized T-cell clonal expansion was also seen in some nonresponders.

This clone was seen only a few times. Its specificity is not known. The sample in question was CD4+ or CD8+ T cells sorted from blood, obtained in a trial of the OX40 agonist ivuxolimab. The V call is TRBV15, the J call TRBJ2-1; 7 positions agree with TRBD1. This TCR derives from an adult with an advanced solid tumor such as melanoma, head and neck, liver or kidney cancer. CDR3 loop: CATSRPIGTDYNEQFF. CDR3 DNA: TGTGCCACCAGCAGACCGATCGGGACAGACTACAATGAGCAGTTCTTC. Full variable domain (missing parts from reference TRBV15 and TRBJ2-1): DAMVIQNPRYQVTQFGKPVTLSCSQTLNHNVMYWYQQKSSQAPKLLFHYYDKDFNNEADTPDNFQSRRPNTSFCFLDIRSPGLGDTAMYLCATSRPIGTDYNEQFFGPGTRLTVL.